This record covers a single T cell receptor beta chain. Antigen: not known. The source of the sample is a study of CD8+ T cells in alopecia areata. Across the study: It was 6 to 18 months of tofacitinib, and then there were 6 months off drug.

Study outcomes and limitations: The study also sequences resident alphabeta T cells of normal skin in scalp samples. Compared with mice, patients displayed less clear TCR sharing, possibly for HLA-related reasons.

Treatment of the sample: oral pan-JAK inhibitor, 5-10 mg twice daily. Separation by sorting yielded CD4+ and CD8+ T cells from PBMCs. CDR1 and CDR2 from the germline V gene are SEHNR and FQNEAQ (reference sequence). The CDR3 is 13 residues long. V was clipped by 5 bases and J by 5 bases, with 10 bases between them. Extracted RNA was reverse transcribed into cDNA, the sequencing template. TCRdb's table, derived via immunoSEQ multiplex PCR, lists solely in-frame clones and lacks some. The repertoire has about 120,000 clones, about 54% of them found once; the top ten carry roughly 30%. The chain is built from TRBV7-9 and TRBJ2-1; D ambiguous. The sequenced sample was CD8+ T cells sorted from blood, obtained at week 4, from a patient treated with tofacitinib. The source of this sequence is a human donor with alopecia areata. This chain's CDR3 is CASSPPVDNEQFF. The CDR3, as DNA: TGTGCCAGCAGCCCACCCGTGGACAATGAGCAGTTCTTC.